Following are 25 T cell receptor beta chains from one sample sequenced in a study of CD8 T cells in ankylosing spondylitis. TCRdb processed the 5' RACE reads anew with MiXCR; each CDR3 protein has one entry. Of a few hundred thousand distinct CDR3 sequences listed, under 20% are singletons. The sample taken for sequencing was blood, either unsorted or a sorted T cell fraction (not recorded which). These TCRs come from a male donor with ankylosing spondylitis or in good health (not recorded which).

This clonotype was counted between two and nine times. This chain connects TRBV21-1 to TRBJ2-5; the D segment call TRBD1 is taken from the table without a DNA check. TRBV21-1 is designated a pseudogene. This CDR3 is 16 amino acids long. This chain's CDR3 is CASSKEIGAGQETQYF. Here the CDR3 DNA reads TGTGCCAGCAGCAAAGAGATAGGGGCAGGCCAAGAGACCCAGTACTTC.

J is TRBJ2-7 and V is TRBV27; D is possibly TRBD2 (5 bases). CDR3 length: 12 amino acids. The V end lost 5 bases, the J end lost 6 bases, and 11 bases lay between the germline ends. Germline V gene lookup returns CDR1 MNHEY and CDR2 SMNVEV (reference sequence). The CDR3 sequence is CASSPSGSEQYF. In nucleotides, the CDR3 is TGTGCCAGCAGTCCCTCGGGGAGCGAGCAGTACTTC.

This clonotype was detected only a few times. The J gene is TRBJ2-3, the V gene TRBV12-3 or TRBV12-4; weak D call: TRBD1 (6 bases). V was shortened by 6 bases and J by 6 bases, with 13 bases between the two germline ends. This CDR3 spans 13 amino acids. CDR3 in amino acids: CASRVLGADTQYF. CDR3 sequence (DNA): TGTGCCAGCAGAGTACTGGGGGCGGATACGCAGTATTTT.

Only a few counts were recorded for this clonotype. The chain links TRBV6-1 to TRBJ2-7; D not resolved. The CDR3 is 13 residues long. The germline CDR1 and CDR2 sequences are MNHNS and SASEGT. Trimming removed 6 bases at V and 3 bases at J, with 12 bases between. The CDR3 region is CASRTPLLYEQYF. CDR3 DNA sequence: TGTGCCAGCAGGACACCTCTCCTCTACGAGCAGTACTTC.

V usage is TRBV4-2 and J usage is TRBJ2-1, with D unresolved. Germline CDR1 is LGHNA and CDR2 is YNFKEQ. The CDR3 covers 14 residues. Trimming took 3 bases from V and 5 from J, leaving 11 bases between them. CDR3 coding DNA: TGTGCCAGCAGCCACGCAGAGGACCACAATGAGCAGTTCTTC. Translated: CASSHAEDHNEQFF.

This clonotype was observed at least ten times. The V gene is TRBV12-3 or TRBV12-4, the J gene TRBJ2-7; a possible D gene is TRBD1 (6 bases). This CDR3 spans 17 amino acids. V dropped 6 bases and J dropped 3 bases, with 24 bases sitting between them. The CDR3 protein is CASSPPPQEGENYEQYF. Here the CDR3 DNA reads TGTGCCAGCAGCCCTCCCCCCCAAGAGGGGGAGAACTACGAGCAGTACTTC.

The J gene is TRBJ2-1, the V gene TRBV4-2; 8 bases are a match to TRBD2. The ends lost 3 bases at V and 6 bases at J; junction bases unmatched: 1. Germline V CDR1 and CDR2: LGHNA, YNFKEQ. There are 13 residues in the CDR3. The CDR3 nucleotides read TGTGCCAGCAGCCAGGGACTAGTCAATGAGCAGTTCTTC. It yields the protein CASSQGLVNEQFF.

The V gene is TRBV4-1, the J gene TRBJ2-4; D is uncertain. The CDR3 runs to 15 residues. Germline values: CDR1 MGHRA, CDR2 YSYEKL. V lost 4 bases and J lost 0, with 10 bases in between. The CDR3: CASSRSILAKNIQYF. The CDR3 DNA reads TGCGCCAGCAGCCGATCGATACTAGCCAAAAACATTCAGTACTTC.

The gene calls are TRBV5-1 and TRBJ1-1; possibly TRBD1 for D (5 bases). This CDR3 has 12 residues. Trimming pared 7 bases from V and 1 base from J, leaving 8 bases between. Germline CDR1 reads SGHRS; CDR2 reads YFSETQ. The CDR3 here is CASRGENTEAFF. The DNA for the CDR3 is TGCGCCAGCCGAGGGGAGAACACTGAAGCTTTCTTT.

The rearrangement joins TRBV20-1 to TRBJ2-7; 9 bases fit TRBD1. Unmatched junction bases numbered 7, after V lost 3 bases and J lost 1 base. This CDR3 contains 15 residues. Germline loops: CDR1 DFQATT, CDR2 SNEGSKA (reference sequence). The CDR3 sequence is CSARSVGQGSYEQYF. The DNA for the CDR3 is TGCAGTGCTAGGAGTGTCGGACAGGGGTCCTACGAGCAGTACTTC.

This clonotype was counted between two and nine times. This chain links TRBV29-1 with TRBJ2-7; D is perhaps TRBD2 (5 bases). The germline gives CDR1 SQVTM, CDR2 ANQGSEA. Trimming removed 6 bases from V and 0 bases from J, with 12 bases in between. The CDR3 length is 13 residues. CDR3: CSVLTGFSYEQYF. The CDR3 DNA reads as TGCAGCGTCCTGACGGGGTTCTCCTACGAGCAGTACTTC.

The rearrangement joins TRBV5-1 to TRBJ2-7; 7 nucleotides line up with TRBD1. J was trimmed by 5 bases and V by 0 bases; bases with no gene match: 5. The germline CDR1 and CDR2 sequences are SGHRS and YFSETQ. CDR3 length: 14 amino acids. The CDR3 here is CASSLGQGLNEQYF. The CDR3 DNA sequence: TGCGCCAGCAGCTTGGGACAGGGTCTCAACGAGCAGTACTTC.

This clonotype was seen only a few times. The chain links TRBV9 to TRBJ1-2; D is unclear. Trimming cost V 0 bases and J 2 bases, with 5 bases left between them. CDR1 is SGDLS and CDR2 is YYNGEE in the germline V gene. This CDR3 is built from 13 residues. The CDR3 DNA reads TGTGCCAGCAGCGTAGTAACGAACTATGGCTACACCTTC. The encoded protein is CASSVVTNYGYTF.

The rearrangement links TRBV4-1 to TRBJ2-1; TRBD2 matches at 14 bases. CDR1 is MGHRA, CDR2 YSYEKL, per germline. V lost 1 base, J lost 8 bases, and 4 bases stayed unmatched. This CDR3 has 16 residues. DNA for the CDR3: TGCGCCAGCAGCCAAGGGACTAGCGGGAGGATCTATGAGCAGTTCTTC. Translation: CASSQGTSGRIYEQFF.

V gene TRBV3-1 combines with J gene TRBJ2-7; D unresolved. The CDR3 length is 16 residues. Germline CDR1 and CDR2: LGHDT and YNNKEL (reference sequence). V lost 1 base and J lost 3, with 16 bases in between. DNA for the CDR3: TGTGCCAGCAGCCAAGGATTTACACCAACTGGCTACGAGCAGTACTTC. Protein sequence: CASSQGFTPTGYEQYF.

The chain is built from TRBV20-1 and TRBJ2-7; D perhaps matches TRBD2 (5 bases). V was trimmed by 0 bases and J by 0 bases, leaving 12 bases between them. The CDR3 consists of 15 residues. Per the germline V gene, CDR1 is DFQATT and CDR2 is SNEGSKA (reference sequence). In nucleotides, the CDR3 is TGCAGTGCTAGAGAGTACGGACTTAGCTCCTACGAGCAGTACTTC. The encoded protein is CSAREYGLSSYEQYF.

A remark on this clonotype: This may arise from a read error, as a much more abundant clone is one base away. The V call is TRBV27, the J call TRBJ2-1; no definite D call. The CDR3 runs to 14 residues. The germline gives CDR1 MNHEY, CDR2 SMNVEV (reference sequence). Trimming pared 0 bases from V and 6 bases from J, leaving 9 bases between. The CDR3 nucleotides read TGTGCCAGCAGTTTATCGGCGGAAGTCAATGAGCAGTTCTTC. It encodes CASSLSAEVNEQFF.

This sequence joins TRBV30 and TRBJ2-3; possible D gene TRBD1, 5 bases. The CDR3 has 14 amino acids. Germline assignment: CDR1 GTSNPN and CDR2 SVGIG (reference sequence). Trimming took 0 bases from V and 1 from J, leaving 8 bases between them. The DNA of the CDR3 is TGTGCCTGGAGTGTGGTAGGGGGCACAGATACGCAGTATTTT. Amino acid sequence: CAWSVVGGTDTQYF.

This clonotype came up a few times. V and J are TRBV7-9 and TRBJ2-7, with a possible D match to TRBD1 (6 bases). The CDR3 consists of 15 residues. Germline-derived CDR1 and CDR2 are SEHNR and FQNEAQ (reference sequence). Trimming removed 5 bases at V and 0 bases at J, with 14 bases between. For the CDR3, the DNA is TGTGCCAGCAGCCTGCTACAGGGAAACTCCTACGAGCAGTACTTC. Protein product: CASSLLQGNSYEQYF. Full variable domain (outside the CDR3, taken from reference TRBV7-9 and TRBJ2-7): DTGVSQNPRHKITKRGQNVTFRCDPISEHNRLYWYRQTLGQGPEFLTYFQNEAQLEKSRLLSDRFSAERPKGSFSTLEIQRTEQGDSAMYLCASSLLQGNSYEQYFGPGTRLTVT.

CDR3 sequence: CASSLRVAGGPDTQYF. Written as DNA, the CDR3 is TGTGCCAGCAGTTTGAGAGTAGCGGGAGGGCCAGATACGCAGTATTTT. This chain uses TRBV27 with TRBJ2-3; TRBD2 matches 11 bases. Germline V gives CDR1 MNHEY, CDR2 SMNVEV (reference sequence). J lost 4 bases, V lost 3 bases, and 6 bases had no gene match. The CDR3 covers 16 residues.

This clonotype was found many times. The V gene is TRBV6-5, the J gene TRBJ2-1; D not certain. The ends were cut back, 2 bases at V and 7 bases at J, with 6 bases in the middle. The CDR3 is 12 amino acids. Germline V gene lookup returns CDR1 MNHEY and CDR2 SVGAGI. The CDR3, as DNA: TGTGCCAGCAGTTACGGGTCGAATGAGCAGTTCTTC. This gives the protein CASSYGSNEQFF.

This clonotype was observed a handful of times. V gene TRBV30 combines with J gene TRBJ2-5; no clear D gene. Trimming cost V 4 bases and J 5 bases, with 11 bases left between them. The CDR3 is 12 amino acids. Germline V lookup: CDR1 GTSNPN, CDR2 SVGIG (reference sequence). The CDR3 DNA reads as TGTGCCTGGAACGCCGTGGGGGAGACCCAGTACTTC. Translation: CAWNAVGETQYF.

V usage is TRBV4-1 and J usage is TRBJ2-3, with TRBD2 matching over 9 bases. J lost 6 bases, V lost 2 bases, and 18 bases had no gene match. The V gene's germline CDR1 is MGHRA and CDR2 YSYEKL. The CDR3 covers 19 residues. The CDR3 coding sequence is TGCGCCAGCAGCCAAACTCCGGTGGGACTAGCCCCGTTTCGGGATACGCAGTATTTT. Protein: CASSQTPVGLAPFRDTQYF.

CDR3 loop: CSVLSTSDPYNEQFF. The DNA of the CDR3 is TGCAGTGTCCTTTCGACTAGCGATCCCTACAATGAGCAGTTCTTC. The chain is built from TRBV20-1 and TRBJ2-1, with 8 bases lining up with TRBD2. Germline loops: CDR1 DFQATT, CDR2 SNEGSKA (reference sequence). J was trimmed by 2 bases and V by 7 bases; bases with no gene match: 10. This CDR3 contains 15 residues.

This clonotype was recorded many times. V usage is TRBV20-1 and J usage is TRBJ2-1; D may be TRBD2 (7 bases). CDR1 and CDR2 (germline): DFQATT, SNEGSKA (reference sequence). This CDR3 spans 16 amino acids. Trimming cost V 6 bases and J 1 base, with 19 bases left between them. For the CDR3, the DNA is TGCAGTGCCAGGGAGGGGGGTGCGCAATCCTACAATGAGCAGTTCTTC. This encodes CSAREGGAQSYNEQFF.